Below are 14 T cell receptor beta chains sequenced from a single sample in a study of neurological immune-mediated disorders. In TCRdb, the 5' RACE reads were re-called with MiXCR into one record per CDR3 protein. The data hold 45,000 to 60,000 distinct CDR3 sequences, with 3.6% observed a single time. The sequenced sample was PBMCs. These receptors were taken from a man between 25 and 39 years old with multiple sclerosis.

Many counts were recorded for this clonotype. J is TRBJ2-7 and V is TRBV20-1; D is possibly TRBD2 (6 bases). V dropped 8 bases and J dropped 4 bases, with 15 bases sitting between them. From germline, CDR1 is DFQATT and CDR2 SNEGSKA (reference sequence). This CDR3 has 12 amino acids. CDR3 sequence reads: CSLAGITYEQYF. The CDR3 bases are TGCAGTTTGGCGGGGATTACATACGAGCAGTACTTC.

As for this clonotype: One end of the junction is discordant with germline, which a read error may explain. This chain joins TRBV7-7 and TRBJ1-1, with D uncertain. The CDR3 runs 19 residues. Per the germline V gene, CDR1 is SSHAT and CDR2 is FNYEAQ (reference sequence). CDR3 loop: CASSLAGSFFLVANTEAFF. Written as DNA, the CDR3 is TGTGCTAGCAGCTTAGCTGGATCGTTTTTCTTGGTAGCGAACACTGAAGCTTTCTTT.

The chain joins TRBV18 to TRBJ1-3; 7 positions match TRBD1. Germline V gene sequence: CDR1 KGHSH, CDR2 LQKENI. There are 15 residues in the CDR3. With V trimmed by 4 bases and J by 3 bases, 6 bases remained unmatched. CDR3 bases: TGTGCCAGCTCACAGATCGGGACAGTTGGAAACACCATATATTTT. Protein: CASSQIGTVGNTIYF.

At least ten counts were recorded for this clonotype. The chain uses TRBV7-2 and TRBJ2-1; TRBD2 agrees at 11 bases. With 1 base clipped from V and 4 bases from J, the junction kept 6 bases outside the gene matches. Germline V lookup: CDR1 SGHTA, CDR2 FQGNSA. CDR3 size: 17 residues. Written as DNA, the CDR3 is TGTGCCAGCAGCTTAGAGGGACTAGCGGTGTCATACAATGAGCAGTTCTTC. As protein: CASSLEGLAVSYNEQFF.

This clonotype was counted at least ten times. The chain couples TRBV3-1 to TRBJ2-1, with TRBD2 matching 8 bases. The germline gives CDR1 LGHDT, CDR2 YNNKEL (reference sequence). J was trimmed by 4 bases and V by 5 bases; bases with no gene match: 7. The CDR3 loop spans 15 amino acids. The CDR3 region has the DNA TGTGCCAGCAGCATCGACGGGGGGGCATACAATGAGCAGTTCTTC. Translating it yields CASSIDGGAYNEQFF.

V usage is TRBV19 and J usage is TRBJ1-3; 7 bases fit TRBD1. The CDR3 runs to 15 residues. CDR1 and CDR2 from the germline V gene are LNHDA and SQIVND (reference sequence). Germline trimming cut 7 bases from V and 2 bases from J; bases unmatched to any gene: 8. The CDR3, as DNA: TGTGCCAGTACTCTCGACAGGGATACTGGAAACACCATATATTTT. Its protein is CASTLDRDTGNTIYF.

This clonotype was found many times. J is TRBJ2-1 and V is TRBV28, with a tentative D call TRBD1 (6 bases). The CDR3 length is 13 residues. Germline lookup yields CDR1 MDHEN and CDR2 SYDVKM. Trimming stripped 5 bases from V and 4 bases from J, with 9 bases between. CDR3 DNA: TGTGCCAGCAGTCCCACAGGGTACAATGAGCAGTTCTTC. It codes for CASSPTGYNEQFF.

In its sample, this clonotype was seen a few times. The junction shows a germline mismatch at one end, possibly a read error. This sequence joins TRBV10-3 and TRBJ1-5, with D possibly being TRBD1 (6 bases). The germline CDR1 and CDR2 sequences are ENHRY and SYGVKD. This CDR3 is 14 amino acids long. The CDR3 region is CAISGGGGNQPQNF. The CDR3 nucleotides read TGTGCCATCAGTGGAGGTGGGGGCAATCAGCCCCAGAATTTT.

This clonotype was detected many times. The chain has TRBV5-6 and TRBJ1-1; no clear D gene. From germline, CDR1 is SGHDT and CDR2 YYEEEE. The CDR3 length is 12 residues. Trimming cost V 0 bases and J 5 bases, with 5 bases left between them. The CDR3 protein is CASSLGDTEAFF. In DNA, the CDR3 is TGTGCCAGCAGCTTGGGGGATACTGAAGCTTTCTTT. Variable domain in full (rest from reference TRBV5-6 and TRBJ1-1): DAGVTQSPTHLIKTRGQQVTLRCSPKSGHDTVSWYQQALGQGPQFIFQYYEEEERQRGNFPDRFSGHQFPNYSSELNVNALLLGDSALYLCASSLGDTEAFFGQGTRLTVV.

As to this clonotype: This may come from a read error, since a much larger clone is one base off. Because it lacks the conserved phenylalanine or tryptophan at the end, this CDR3 is likely a read error. This sequence joins TRBV7-2 and TRBJ1-1; D uncertain. Per germline, CDR1 SGHTA and CDR2 FQGNSA. V lost 5 bases and J lost 3, with 13 bases in between. The CDR3 spans 14 residues. The CDR3: CASSPLREYTEAFI. The CDR3 coding sequence is TGTGCCAGCAGCCCGCTTCGTGAGTACACTGAAGCTTTCATT.

In its sample, this clonotype was seen many times. The J gene is TRBJ2-1, the V gene TRBV5-5; TRBD1 matches at 9 bases. This CDR3 contains 14 residues. V gave up 6 bases and J gave up 12 bases; unmatched junction bases: 13. Germline loops: CDR1 SGHKS, CDR2 YYEKEE (reference sequence). The CDR3: CASTQIQGASPQFF. For the CDR3, the DNA is TGTGCCAGCACTCAAATACAGGGGGCAAGTCCGCAGTTCTTC.

This clonotype was detected many times. This sequence joins TRBV2 and TRBJ2-5, with a tentative D call TRBD1 (6 bases). Germline values: CDR1 SNHLY, CDR2 FYNNEI. With 4 bases removed from V and 4 bases from J, the gap between germline ends came to 19 bases. This CDR3 is built from 16 residues. CDR3 coding DNA: TGTGCCAGCAGTGGAGACGTAACGGAACAGGGAGAGACCCAGTACTTC. Translated: CASSGDVTEQGETQYF. Filled out from reference TRBV2 and TRBJ2-5, the complete variable domain reads EPEVTQTPSHQVTQMGQEVILRCVPISNHLYFYWYRQILGQKVEFLVSFYNNEISEKSEIFDDQFSVERPDGSNFTLKIRSTKLEDSAMYFCASSGDVTEQGETQYFGPGTRLLVL.

At least ten counts were recorded for this clonotype. The chain's CDR3 is CASKLAGVGEQYF. CDR3 nucleotide sequence: TGCGCCAGCAAACTAGCGGGAGTTGGAGAGCAGTACTTC. The chain recombines TRBV5-1 with TRBJ2-7; 11 bases are a match to TRBD2. This CDR3 comprises 13 residues. Germline assignment: CDR1 SGHRS and CDR2 YFSETQ. V lost 6 bases to trimming and J lost 7 bases; unmatched junction nucleotides: 6.

This clonotype was found many times. The rearrangement joins TRBV5-6 to TRBJ1-5; 7 bases fit TRBD1. The germline V gene encodes CDR1 SGHDT and CDR2 YYEEEE. Losses at the gene ends were 4 bases for V and 4 bases for J; bases not matched to a gene: 8. The CDR3 is 15 amino acids. The CDR3 region is CASSQMDRTNQPQHF. In DNA form, the CDR3 reads TGTGCCAGCAGCCAGATGGACAGGACGAATCAGCCCCAGCATTTT.